The 2 T cell receptor beta chains reported below all come from one sample, sequenced in a study of breast tumors, draining lymph nodes, adjacent tissues. Axillary draining lymph nodes of breast cancer patients supplied the node samples. Each CDR3 protein gets one entry after TCRdb re-called the multiplex PCR reads with MiXCR. The sample contains some 85,000 distinct CDR3 sequences, roughly 28% of which appear only once. Sequences were obtained from axillary lymph node tissue. The source is a female donor with breast cancer. Some clones in this sample may be carry-over from other donors' samples.

This clonotype has ten or more counts. This chain connects TRBV10-3 to TRBJ1-1; no clear D. V was trimmed by 5 bases and J by 1 base, leaving 11 bases between them. CDR1 and CDR2 (germline): ENHRY, SYGVKD. The CDR3 covers 14 residues. CDR3 bases: TGTGCCATCAGTCCCGACGTGCGGAACACTGAAGCTTTCTTT. As protein: CAISPDVRNTEAFF.

The rearrangement links TRBV7-6 to TRBJ2-7; TRBD1 or TRBD2 may be the D gene (5 bases each). This CDR3 region has 16 residues. V gave up 0 bases and J gave up 2 bases, with 14 bases separating them. Germline CDR1 is SGHVS and CDR2 is FNYEAQ. The CDR3 sequence is CASSLAGTQPTYEQYF. The CDR3 DNA follows: TGTGCCAGCAGCTTAGCCGGGACGCAACCCACCTACGAGCAGTACTTC.